The T cell receptor beta chain described here comes from a study of blood T cell repertoires in COVID-19. As for the study in general: Acute-phase and convalescent COVID-19 samples originated in the United States, Italy and Spain. PBMCs, B-cell-depleted T cells, or T cells provided the cDNA or gDNA that made up the material.

Deletions cut 0 bases from V and 0 bases from J, with 14 bases between. CDR1 and CDR2 from the germline V gene are SGDLS and YYNGEE. CDR3 length: 17 amino acids. Those designated as exposed participants met a COVID-19 case within 2 weeks before study entry. Original handling: Amplification from reference gene primers served as the basis for estimated nucleated cell counts. Repertoires were generated with immunoSEQ multiplex PCR, while TCRdb's copy carries only in-frame clones and drops some. V and J calls and clone size are given by that table; D and trimming were obtained from the DNA. The table lists under 150,000 clones, roughly 84% of them singletons.

The sequenced material came from PBMCs or T cells enriched from blood (not recorded which). This clonotype was sampled from a woman aged 50 to 65 who had been exposed to COVID-19. The V call is TRBV9, the J call TRBJ2-3, with D perhaps TRBD2 (5 bases). The CDR3 DNA follows: TGTGCCAGCAGCGTAGGAACGGGGAGACCTAGCACAGATACGCAGTATTTT. Translating gives CASSVGTGRPSTDTQYF.